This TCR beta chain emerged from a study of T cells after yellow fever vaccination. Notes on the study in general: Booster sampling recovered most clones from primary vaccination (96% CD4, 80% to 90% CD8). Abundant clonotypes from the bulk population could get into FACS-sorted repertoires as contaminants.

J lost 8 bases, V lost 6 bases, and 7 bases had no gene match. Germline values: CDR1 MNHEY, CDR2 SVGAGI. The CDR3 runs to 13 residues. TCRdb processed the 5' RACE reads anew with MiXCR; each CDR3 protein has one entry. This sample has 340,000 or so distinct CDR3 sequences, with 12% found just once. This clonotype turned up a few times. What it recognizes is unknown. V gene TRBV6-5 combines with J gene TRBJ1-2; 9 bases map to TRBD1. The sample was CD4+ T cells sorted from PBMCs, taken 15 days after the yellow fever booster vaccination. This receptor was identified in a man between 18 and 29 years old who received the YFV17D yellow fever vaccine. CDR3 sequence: CASRKRDREGYTF. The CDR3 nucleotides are TGTGCCAGCAGAAAAAGGGACAGGGAAGGCTACACCTTC.